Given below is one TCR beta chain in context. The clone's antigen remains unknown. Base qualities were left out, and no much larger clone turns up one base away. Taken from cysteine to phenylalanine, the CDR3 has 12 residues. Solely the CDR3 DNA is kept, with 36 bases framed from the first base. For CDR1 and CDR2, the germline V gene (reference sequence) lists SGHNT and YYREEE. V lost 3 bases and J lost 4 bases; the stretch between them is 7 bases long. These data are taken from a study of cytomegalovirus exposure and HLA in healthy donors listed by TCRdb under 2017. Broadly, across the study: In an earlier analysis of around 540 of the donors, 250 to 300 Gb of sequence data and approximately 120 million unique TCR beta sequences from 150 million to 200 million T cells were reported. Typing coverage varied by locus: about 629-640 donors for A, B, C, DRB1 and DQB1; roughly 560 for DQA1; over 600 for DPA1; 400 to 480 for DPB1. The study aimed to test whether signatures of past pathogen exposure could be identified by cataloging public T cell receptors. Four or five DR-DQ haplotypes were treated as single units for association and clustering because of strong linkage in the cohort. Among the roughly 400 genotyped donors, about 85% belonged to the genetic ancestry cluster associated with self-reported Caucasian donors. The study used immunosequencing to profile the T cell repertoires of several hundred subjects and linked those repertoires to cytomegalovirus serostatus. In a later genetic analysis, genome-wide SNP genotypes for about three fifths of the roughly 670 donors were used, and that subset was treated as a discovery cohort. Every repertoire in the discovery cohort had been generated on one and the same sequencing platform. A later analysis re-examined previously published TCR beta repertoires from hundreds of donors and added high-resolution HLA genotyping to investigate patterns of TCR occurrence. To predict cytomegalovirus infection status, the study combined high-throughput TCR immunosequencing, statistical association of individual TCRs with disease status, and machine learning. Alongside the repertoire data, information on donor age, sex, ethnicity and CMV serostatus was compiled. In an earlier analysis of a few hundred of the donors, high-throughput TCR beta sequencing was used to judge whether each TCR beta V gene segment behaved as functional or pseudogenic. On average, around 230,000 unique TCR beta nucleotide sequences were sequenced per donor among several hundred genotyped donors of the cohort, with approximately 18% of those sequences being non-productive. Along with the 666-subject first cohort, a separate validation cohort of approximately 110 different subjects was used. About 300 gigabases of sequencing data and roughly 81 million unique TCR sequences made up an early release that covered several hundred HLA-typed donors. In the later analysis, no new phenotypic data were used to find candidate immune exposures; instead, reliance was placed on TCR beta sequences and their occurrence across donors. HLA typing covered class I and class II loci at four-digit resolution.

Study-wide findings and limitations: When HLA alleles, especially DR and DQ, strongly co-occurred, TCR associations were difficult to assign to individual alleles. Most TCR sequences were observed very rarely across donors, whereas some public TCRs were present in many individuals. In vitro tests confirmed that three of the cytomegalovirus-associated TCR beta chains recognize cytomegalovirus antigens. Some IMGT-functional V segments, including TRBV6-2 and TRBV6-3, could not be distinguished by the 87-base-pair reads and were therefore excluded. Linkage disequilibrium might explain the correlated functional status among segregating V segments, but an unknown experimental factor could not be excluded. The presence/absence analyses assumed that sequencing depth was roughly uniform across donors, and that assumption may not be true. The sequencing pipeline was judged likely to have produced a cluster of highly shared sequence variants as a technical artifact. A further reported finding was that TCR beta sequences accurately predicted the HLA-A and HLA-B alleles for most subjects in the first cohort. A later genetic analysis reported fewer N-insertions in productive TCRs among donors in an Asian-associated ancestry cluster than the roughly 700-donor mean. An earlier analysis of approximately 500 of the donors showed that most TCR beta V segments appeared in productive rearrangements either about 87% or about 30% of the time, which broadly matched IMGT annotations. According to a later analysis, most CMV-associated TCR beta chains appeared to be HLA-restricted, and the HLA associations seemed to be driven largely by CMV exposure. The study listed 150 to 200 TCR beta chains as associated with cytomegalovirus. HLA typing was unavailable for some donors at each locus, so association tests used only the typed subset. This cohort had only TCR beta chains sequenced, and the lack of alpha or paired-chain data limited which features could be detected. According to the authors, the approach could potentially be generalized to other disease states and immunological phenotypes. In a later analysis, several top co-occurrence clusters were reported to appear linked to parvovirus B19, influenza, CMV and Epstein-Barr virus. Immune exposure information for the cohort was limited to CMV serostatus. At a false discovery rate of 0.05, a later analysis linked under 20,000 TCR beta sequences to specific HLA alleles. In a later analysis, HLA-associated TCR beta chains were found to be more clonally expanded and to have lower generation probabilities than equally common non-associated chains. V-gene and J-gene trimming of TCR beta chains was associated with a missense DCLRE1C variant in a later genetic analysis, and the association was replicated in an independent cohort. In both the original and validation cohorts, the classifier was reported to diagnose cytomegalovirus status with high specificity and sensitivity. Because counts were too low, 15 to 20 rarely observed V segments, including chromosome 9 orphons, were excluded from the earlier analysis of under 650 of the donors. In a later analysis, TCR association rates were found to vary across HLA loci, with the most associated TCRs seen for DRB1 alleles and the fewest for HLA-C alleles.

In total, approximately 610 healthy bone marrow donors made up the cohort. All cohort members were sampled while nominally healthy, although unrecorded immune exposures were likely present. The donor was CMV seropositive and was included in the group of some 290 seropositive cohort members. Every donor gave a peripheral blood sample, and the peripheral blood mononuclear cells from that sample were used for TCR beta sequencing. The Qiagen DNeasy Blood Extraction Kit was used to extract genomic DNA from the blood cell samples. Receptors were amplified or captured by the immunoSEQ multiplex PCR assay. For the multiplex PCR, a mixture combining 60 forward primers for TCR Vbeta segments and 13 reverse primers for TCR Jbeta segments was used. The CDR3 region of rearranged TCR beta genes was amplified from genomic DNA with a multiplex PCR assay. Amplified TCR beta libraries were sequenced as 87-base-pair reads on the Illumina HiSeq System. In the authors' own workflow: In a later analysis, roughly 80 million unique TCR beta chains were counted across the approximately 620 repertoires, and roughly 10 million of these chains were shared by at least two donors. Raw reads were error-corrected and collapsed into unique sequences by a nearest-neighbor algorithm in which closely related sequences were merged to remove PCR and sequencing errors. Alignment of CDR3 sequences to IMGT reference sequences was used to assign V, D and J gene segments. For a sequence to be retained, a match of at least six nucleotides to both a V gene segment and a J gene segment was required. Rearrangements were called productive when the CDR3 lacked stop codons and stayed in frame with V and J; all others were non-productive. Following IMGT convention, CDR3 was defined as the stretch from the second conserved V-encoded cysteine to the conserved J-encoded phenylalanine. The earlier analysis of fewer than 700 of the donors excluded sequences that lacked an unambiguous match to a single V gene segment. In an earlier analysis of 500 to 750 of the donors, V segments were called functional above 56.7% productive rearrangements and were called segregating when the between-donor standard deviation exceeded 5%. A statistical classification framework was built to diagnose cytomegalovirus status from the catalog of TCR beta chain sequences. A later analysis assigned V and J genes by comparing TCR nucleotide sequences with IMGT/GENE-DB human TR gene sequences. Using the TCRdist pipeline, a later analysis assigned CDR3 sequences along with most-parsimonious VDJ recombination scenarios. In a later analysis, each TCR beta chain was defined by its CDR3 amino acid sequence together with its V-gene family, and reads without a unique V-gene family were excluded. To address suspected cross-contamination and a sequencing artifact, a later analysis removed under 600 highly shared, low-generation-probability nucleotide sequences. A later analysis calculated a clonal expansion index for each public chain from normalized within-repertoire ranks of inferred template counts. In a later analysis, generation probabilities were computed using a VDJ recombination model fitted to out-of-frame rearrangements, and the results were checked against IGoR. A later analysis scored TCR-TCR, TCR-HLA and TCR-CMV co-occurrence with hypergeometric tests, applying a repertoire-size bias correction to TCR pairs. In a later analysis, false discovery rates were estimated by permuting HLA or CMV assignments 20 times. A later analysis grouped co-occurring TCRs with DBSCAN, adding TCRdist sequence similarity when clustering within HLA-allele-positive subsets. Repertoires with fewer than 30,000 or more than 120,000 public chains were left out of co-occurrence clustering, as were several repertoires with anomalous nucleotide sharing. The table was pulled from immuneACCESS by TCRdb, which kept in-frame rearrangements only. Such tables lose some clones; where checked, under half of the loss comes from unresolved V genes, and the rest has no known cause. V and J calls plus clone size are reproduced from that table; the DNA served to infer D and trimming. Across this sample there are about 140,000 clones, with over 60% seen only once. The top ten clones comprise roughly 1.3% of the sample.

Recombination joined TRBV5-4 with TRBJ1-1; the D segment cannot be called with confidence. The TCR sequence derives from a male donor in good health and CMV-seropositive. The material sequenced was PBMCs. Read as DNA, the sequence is TGTGCCAGCAGCTCAGGAGGCACTGAAGCTTTCTTT. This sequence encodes CASSSGGTEAFF.